This TCR beta chain was found in a study of CD8 T cells in Susac syndrome. Germline V gene sequence: CDR1 MNHEY, CDR2 SVGAGI. Between the trimmed V and J ends, which lost 5 bases and 0 bases, there was a span of 6 bases. The CDR3 totals 13 residues. With random hexamers, reverse transcription was performed on about 0.5 to 1 ug of RNA. TCRdb re-analysed the immunoSEQ multiplex PCR reads in MiXCR, keeping a single row per CDR3 protein. The table lists 180,000 or so distinct CDR3 sequences, 85% to 95% of them singletons. This clonotype was sampled from a human donor in good health. V gene TRBV6-5 combines with J gene TRBJ2-3; D is undetermined. The sequencing sample was made of CD4+ T cells from PBMCs. CDR3: CASSVGSTDTQYF. The CDR3 DNA follows: TGTGCCAGCAGTGTTGGTAGCACAGATACGCAGTATTTT.